The 21 T cell receptor beta chains in this list originate from one sample, sequenced in a study of OX40 agonist ivuxolimab in advanced cancers. Assay used: immunoSEQ multiplex PCR; TCRdb lists only in-frame clones, some missing. The sample lists 90,000 to 100,000 clones, about 86% occurring once. The specimen was CD4+ or CD8+ T cells sorted from blood, collected in a trial of the OX40 agonist ivuxolimab. Receptors originate from an adult with an advanced solid tumor such as melanoma, head and neck, liver or kidney cancer.

The chain combines TRBV10-3 with TRBJ2-1, with TRBD1 matching over 8 bases. CDR1 ENHRY and CDR2 SYGVKD come from the germline V gene. V shed 0 bases, J shed 5 bases, and the junction held 6 bases outside the gene matches. The CDR3 extends over 16 amino acids. CDR3 sequence reads: CAISESGRGPDNEQFF. In DNA form, the CDR3 reads TGTGCCATCAGTGAGTCTGGCAGGGGGCCGGACAATGAGCAGTTCTTC.

The V and J genes are TRBV4-3 and TRBJ2-1, with D maybe TRBD1 (6 bases). The CDR3 runs to 11 residues. Germline CDR1 is LGHNA and CDR2 is YSLEER. Deletions cut 4 bases from V and 10 bases from J, with 8 bases between. The CDR3 bases are TGCGCCAGCAGCCGGGGGCTAGAGCAGTTCTTC. Amino acid sequence: CASSRGLEQFF.

This chain uses TRBV11-3 with TRBJ2-1; no reliable D call. V was cut by 0 bases and J by 9 bases, with 15 bases left in between. The germline V gene has CDR1 SGHNT and CDR2 YENEEA. This CDR3 is built from 15 residues. CDR3 sequence: CASSLDLGIGGEQFF. The DNA for the CDR3 is TGTGCCAGCAGCTTAGACCTTGGGATAGGTGGTGAGCAGTTCTTC.

The V gene is TRBV12-5, the J gene TRBJ2-7, with TRBD2 as a possible D gene (6 bases). The germline CDR1 and CDR2 sequences are LGHNT and FRNRAP. V lost 0 bases to trimming and J lost 0 bases, with 15 bases between them. CDR3 length: 17 residues. The DNA for the CDR3 is TGTGCTAGTGGTTTGGTACGGGAGACTGCCCGCTCCTACGAGCAGTACTTC. Its translation is CASGLVRETARSYEQYF.

As concerns this clone: The sample carries other DNA sequences with the same CDR3. The chain links TRBV9 to TRBJ2-7; D is ambiguous. V lost 0 bases and J 3 bases, leaving 10 bases between the germline ends. Per germline, CDR1 SGDLS and CDR2 YYNGEE. This CDR3 is 14 amino acids long. The CDR3, as DNA: TGTGCCAGCAGCGTAGCAGGCGGCGGCTACGAGCAGTACTTC. It codes for CASSVAGGGYEQYF.

This chain connects TRBV19 to TRBJ2-1; D might be TRBD1 (6 bases). The CDR3 sequence is 11 residues long. The V gene's germline CDR1 is LNHDA and CDR2 SQIVND (reference sequence). Trimming shortened V by 9 bases and J by 14 bases, and 17 bases separated the two germline ends. The CDR3 protein is CASHRAGIKFF. CDR3 DNA: TGTGCCAGCCACAGGGCAGGTATCAAGTTCTTC.

The DNA of the CDR3 is TGTGCCAGCAGTGAAGGACAGACCCTCGGTGGCTACACCTTC. It yields the protein CASSEGQTLGGYTF. The V gene is TRBV13, the J gene TRBJ1-2; weak D call: TRBD1 (6 bases). CDR3 length: 14 residues. The germline V and J ends were trimmed by 6 bases and 7 bases, with 18 bases remaining between them. Germline loops: CDR1 PRHDT, CDR2 FYEKMQ (reference sequence).

CDR3 amino acids: CASRTRTTGGYTF. The CDR3 DNA follows: TGTGCCAGCAGAACCCGGACGACGGGAGGCTACACCTTC. The chain couples TRBV6-1 to TRBJ1-2; D is unresolved. CDR1 is MNHNS, CDR2 SASEGT, per germline. The CDR3 consists of 13 residues. Between the trimmed V and J ends, which lost 6 bases and 8 bases, there was a span of 16 bases.

The chain joins TRBV6-5 to TRBJ2-3, with D hard to call. Trimming took 7 bases from V and 0 from J, leaving 11 bases between them. The CDR3 extends over 14 amino acids. The germline V gene encodes CDR1 MNHEY and CDR2 SVGAGI. CDR3 amino acids: CASTPDTSTDTQYF. For the CDR3, the DNA is TGTGCCAGCACCCCGGATACTAGCACAGATACGCAGTATTTT.

The CDR3 loop reads CASSEVPEAFF. The CDR3 DNA follows: TGTGCCAGCAGTGAAGTACCAGAAGCTTTCTTT. The rearrangement links TRBV6-1 to TRBJ1-1; no firm D call. From germline, CDR1 is MNHNS and CDR2 SASEGT. Trimming shortened V by 1 base and J by 8 bases, and 5 bases separated the two germline ends. The CDR3 is 11 residues long.

The chain is built from TRBV10-3 and TRBJ1-1, with TRBD1 matching 7 bases. The CDR3 has 15 residues. The ends lost 2 bases at V and 6 bases at J; junction bases unmatched: 9. Germline V gives CDR1 ENHRY, CDR2 SYGVKD. In DNA, the CDR3 is TGTGCCATCAGTGAGGGACACAGGGGCCTACCTGAAGCTTTCTTT. It codes for CAISEGHRGLPEAFF.

In this sample, this clone turned up once. One junction end disagrees with the germline gene, perhaps due to a read error. The V call is TRBV5-6, the J call TRBJ1-6; perhaps TRBD1 as D (6 bases). From germline, CDR1 is SGHDT and CDR2 YYEEEE. The CDR3 covers 18 residues. DNA for the CDR3: TGTGCCAGCACCTTGGGGGCCCGAGAAAGCTCCTATAATTCACCCCTCCACTTT. It translates to CASTLGARESSYNSPLHF.

The chain uses TRBV5-4 and TRBJ2-7; the match to TRBD1 covers 8 bases. This CDR3 is 15 amino acids long. Looked up from germline, CDR1 is SGHNT and CDR2 is YYREEE (reference sequence). The junction had 6 bases not matched to a gene; V was cut back by 4 bases and J by 0 bases. The CDR3 reads CASSLDRGYSYEQYF. For the CDR3, the DNA is TGTGCCAGCAGCCTAGACAGGGGCTACTCCTACGAGCAGTACTTC.

The rearrangement joins TRBV2 to TRBJ2-2, with D hard to call. The germline gives CDR1 SNHLY, CDR2 FYNNEI. The CDR3 length is 15 residues. Trimming stripped 4 bases from V and 6 bases from J, with 15 bases between. Here the CDR3 reads CASSATSVSSGELFF. The DNA for the CDR3 is TGTGCCAGCAGTGCGACCTCCGTGTCATCCGGGGAGCTGTTTTTT.

The chain links TRBV5-1 to TRBJ2-4, with a weak D call TRBD1 (6 bases). This CDR3 comprises 15 residues. Trimming stripped 0 bases from V and 7 bases from J, with 14 bases between. Germline V gives CDR1 SGHRS, CDR2 YFSETQ. This CDR3 is CASSLGIGGINIQYF. As DNA, the CDR3 is TGCGCCAGCAGCTTGGGGATTGGGGGCATTAACATTCAGTACTTC.

The rearrangement links TRBV29-1 to TRBJ1-3; 7 bases are shared with TRBD1. The CDR3 contains 14 residues. CDR1 is SQVTM, CDR2 ANQGSEA, per germline. Unmatched junction bases numbered 3, after V lost 4 bases and J lost 0 bases. Here the CDR3 DNA reads TGCAGCGTTGCGGACAGGATCTCTGGAAACACCATATATTTT. Translated: CSVADRISGNTIYF.

The V gene is TRBV18, the J gene TRBJ2-1; 11 positions agree with TRBD2. This CDR3 is 16 amino acids long. Unmatched junction bases numbered 10, after V lost 3 bases and J lost 9 bases. Germline loops: CDR1 KGHSH, CDR2 LQKENI. The CDR3 here is CASSPDRLAGNGEQFF. The CDR3 DNA reads TGTGCCAGCTCACCGGACCGACTAGCGGGAAATGGTGAGCAGTTCTTC.

The J gene is TRBJ2-1, the V gene TRBV4-2; 8 bases fit TRBD2. The trim removed 0 bases at V and 5 bases at J, leaving 6 bases unmatched. The germline V gene has CDR1 LGHNA and CDR2 YNFKEQ. The CDR3 totals 16 residues. The CDR3 here is CASSQETSGLNNEQFF. The CDR3 DNA is TGTGCCAGCAGCCAAGAAACTAGCGGTCTTAACAATGAGCAGTTCTTC.

This clone has a handful of counts. Distinct nucleotide sequences in the sample also encode this CDR3. The gene calls are TRBV30 and TRBJ1-1; D gene uncertain. Trimming pared 3 bases from V and 2 bases from J, leaving 7 bases between. CDR3 size: 12 residues. The germline V gene encodes CDR1 GTSNPN and CDR2 SVGIG (reference sequence). The CDR3, as DNA: TGTGCCTGGAGCGATGGCAACACTGAAGCTTTCTTT. This gives the protein CAWSDGNTEAFF.

The genes are TRBV9 and TRBJ2-7; 14 positions agree with TRBD2. With 4 bases clipped from V and 5 bases from J, the junction kept 5 bases outside the gene matches. There are 15 residues in the CDR3. Per the germline V gene, CDR1 is SGDLS and CDR2 is YYNGEE. CDR3 DNA sequence: TGTGCCAGCAGCATCGGGACTAGCGGGAGCCACGAGCAGTACTTC. Protein: CASSIGTSGSHEQYF.

In its sample, this clone was seen a few times. This chain connects TRBV5-1 to TRBJ2-3; D might be TRBD1 (5 bases). Trimming stripped 0 bases from V and 8 bases from J, with 16 bases between. Per the germline V gene, CDR1 is SGHRS and CDR2 is YFSETQ. CDR3 length: 15 amino acids. The CDR3 protein is CASSLVSGKGSTQYF. CDR3 DNA sequence: TGCGCCAGCAGCTTGGTGTCAGGGAAGGGGTCTACGCAGTATTTT.